This T cell receptor beta chain was captured in a study of response to subunit inactivated influenza vaccine. In regard to this clonotype: What it binds is not known.

TCRdb fed the RT-PCR reads into MiXCR, producing one record per CDR3 protein. The repertoire includes around 580,000 distinct CDR3 sequences, 12% of them detected once, and roughly 10% sits in the top ten. The CDR3 is 14 amino acids. The ends were cut back, 7 bases at V and 5 bases at J, with 18 bases in the middle. Study-wide results and limits: Few additional T cells are recruited per seasonal influenza vaccination, authors suggested.

The sequencing here drew on PBMCs from blood, taken on the day of vaccination. This clonotype was obtained from a man aged 45-60 years who received an inactivated influenza vaccine. The rearrangement joins TRBV12-3 or TRBV12-4 to TRBJ2-7, with D perhaps TRBD1 (6 bases). The CDR3 sequence: CASTPGGRFDEQYF. The CDR3 DNA follows: TGTGCCAGCACCCCTGGGGGCAGGTTCGACGAGCAGTACTTC.